Following are 19 T cell receptor beta chains from one sample sequenced in a study of cytomegalovirus exposure and HLA in healthy donors. The PCR ran on 60 Vbeta and 13 Jbeta primers. Using immunoSEQ multiplex PCR, the repertoire was profiled, and TCRdb retains in-frame clones only, with some absent. The table records roughly 80,000 clones, approximately 61% of them present only once. Material: PBMCs. These TCRs come from a woman in her fifties or sixties in good health and CMV-seropositive.

This rearrangement joins TRBV5-1 to TRBJ2-7; 7 nucleotides align to TRBD2. This CDR3 is built from 14 residues. CDR1 and CDR2 from the germline V gene are SGHRS and YFSETQ. The J segment lost 5 bases and the V segment lost 4 bases, leaving 9 bases of the junction unmatched. The CDR3 is CASSPLLGRDEQYF. CDR3 nucleotides: TGCGCCAGCAGCCCACTCCTGGGGAGGGACGAGCAGTACTTC.

The chain uses TRBV5-6 and TRBJ1-3; D gene ambiguous. The germline V gene has CDR1 SGHDT and CDR2 YYEEEE. This CDR3 contains 14 residues. Between the trimmed V and J ends, which lost 2 bases and 0 bases, there was a span of 6 bases. CDR3 region: CASSFGRSGNTIYF. CDR3 in DNA: TGTGCCAGCAGCTTCGGTCGCTCTGGAAACACCATATATTTT. Looking up the rest from reference TRBV5-6 and TRBJ1-3 gives the full variable domain: DAGVTQSPTHLIKTRGQQVTLRCSPKSGHDTVSWYQQALGQGPQFIFQYYEEEERQRGNFPDRFSGHQFPNYSSELNVNALLLGDSALYLCASSFGRSGNTIYFGEGSWLTVV.

V usage is TRBV11-3 and J usage is TRBJ2-2, with 8 nucleotides matching TRBD1. V dropped 4 bases and J dropped 3; count of bases not matched to a gene: 7. The V gene's germline CDR1 is SGHNT and CDR2 YENEEA. The CDR3 spans 16 residues. DNA of the CDR3: TGTGCCAGCAGCTCCCCGAAACAGGGGGACACCGGGGAGCTGTTTTTT. Encoded protein: CASSSPKQGDTGELFF. The whole variable domain, remainder taken from reference TRBV11-3 and TRBJ2-2, is EAGVVQSPRYKIIEKKQPVAFWCNPISGHNTLYWYLQNLGQGPELLIRYENEEAVDDSQLPKDRFSAERLKGVDSTLKIQPAELGDSAVYLCASSSPKQGDTGELFFGEGSRLTVL.

J is TRBJ1-2 and V is TRBV29-1; D is perhaps TRBD1 (5 bases). V gave up 3 bases and J gave up 4 bases, with 12 bases separating them. The CDR3 is 13 amino acids. Germline CDR1 SQVTM, CDR2 ANQGSEA. The DNA for the CDR3 is TGCAGCGTTGAGGCAGGGCACCTCTATGGCTACACCTTC. It encodes CSVEAGHLYGYTF.

The table lists this clone with a count of one. An end of the junction does not agree with germline; a read error may underlie this. J is TRBJ2-7 and V is TRBV7-9; tentative D call: TRBD2 (5 bases). The CDR3 covers 12 residues. The germline CDR1 and CDR2 sequences are SEHNR and FQNEAQ (reference sequence). The CDR3: CSSSLRRDEQYF. DNA of the CDR3: TGTTCCAGCAGCTTAAGGCGGGACGAGCAGTACTTC.

This clone has more than one count but fewer than ten. CDR3 bases: TGTGCCAGCAGGGAGACAGGGGGCGGTGAGACCCAGTACTTC. Its protein is CASRETGGGETQYF. The chain has TRBV6-6 and TRBJ2-5; 10 nucleotides agree with TRBD1. The V segment lost 6 bases and the J segment 5 bases; nucleotides outside the gene matches: 6. The CDR3 runs to 14 residues. From germline, CDR1 is MNHNY and CDR2 SVGAGI (reference sequence).

This chain uses TRBV29-1 with TRBJ2-6; weak D call: TRBD1 (6 bases). V was pared by 5 bases and J by 1 base, with 6 bases between. Germline CDR1 is SQVTM and CDR2 is ANQGSEA. The CDR3 covers 13 residues. DNA of the CDR3: TGCAGCGTTACAGGGTCTGGGGCCAACGTCCTGACTTTC. This gives the protein CSVTGSGANVLTF.

For the CDR3, the DNA is TGTGCCAGCAGCTTATCCTTGGGGACAGGGGTTTCACCCCTCCACTTT. Amino acids: CASSLSLGTGVSPLHF. The chain carries TRBV9 and TRBJ1-6, with TRBD1 identical over 10 bases. V was clipped by 4 bases and J by 9 bases; unmatched bases: 10. Germline CDR1 and CDR2: SGDLS and YYNGEE. The CDR3 runs 16 residues. The entire variable domain, with the rest obtained from reference TRBV9 and TRBJ1-6, is as follows: DSGVTQTPKHLITATGQRVTLRCSPRSGDLSVYWYQQSLDQGLQFLIQYYNGEERAKGNILERFSAQQFPDLHSELNLSSLELGDSALYFCASSLSLGTGVSPLHFGNGTRLTVT.

The chain uses TRBV7-3 and TRBJ2-3; 13 bases are shared with TRBD2. There are 16 residues in the CDR3. The germline V gene has CDR1 SGHTA and CDR2 FQGTGA. V shed 6 bases, J shed 5 bases, and the junction held 8 bases outside the gene matches. CDR3 DNA: TGTGCCAGCAGTGTCACTAGCGGGGGGGCCTTAGATACGCAGTATTTT. It codes for CASSVTSGGALDTQYF.

The V and J genes are TRBV6-5 and TRBJ2-1; maybe TRBD2 (6 bases). Germline V gene data show CDR1 as MNHEY and CDR2 as SVGAGI. The V gene lost 7 bases and the J gene lost 3 bases, with 13 bases spanning the gap. The CDR3 length is 14 residues. The DNA for the CDR3 is TGTGCCAGCACTACAAGACTAGACTACAATGAGCAGTTCTTC. It encodes CASTTRLDYNEQFF.

This clone came up a few times. The chain carries TRBV5-6 and TRBJ1-1, with D possibly TRBD1 on 5 matching bases. Per the germline V gene, CDR1 is SGHDT and CDR2 is YYEEEE. The V and J ends lost 3 bases and 2 bases respectively, with 17 bases between them. The CDR3 loop spans 16 amino acids. The CDR3 nucleotides read TGTGCCAGCAGCTCAGTGATGGGGGGGAGAAACACTGAAGCTTTCTTT. This translates into CASSSVMGGRNTEAFF.

The chain is built from TRBV28 and TRBJ1-4; 7 positions match TRBD1. Germline assignment: CDR1 MDHEN and CDR2 SYDVKM. The trim removed 2 bases at V and 5 bases at J, leaving 2 bases unmatched. This CDR3 comprises 14 residues. CDR3 sequence reads: CASSLTGDNEKLFF. The CDR3 DNA is TGTGCCAGCAGTTTAACAGGGGACAATGAAAAACTGTTTTTT.

The chain couples TRBV6-5 to TRBJ2-4, with 7 positions matching TRBD2. The trim removed 8 bases at V and 0 bases at J, leaving 4 bases unmatched. Germline CDR1 and CDR2: MNHEY and SVGAGI. The CDR3 runs to 14 residues. The CDR3 loop reads CASGTTLAKNIQYF. The CDR3 region has the DNA TGTGCCAGCGGGACTACGTTAGCCAAAAACATTCAGTACTTC.

J is TRBJ2-7 and V is TRBV2; weak D call: TRBD1 (6 bases). There are 15 residues in the CDR3. The germline V gene encodes CDR1 SNHLY and CDR2 FYNNEI. V was shortened by 6 bases and J by 3 bases, with 18 bases between the two germline ends. The CDR3 protein is CASSYPPGHNYEQYF. The CDR3 DNA is TGTGCCAGCAGCTACCCCCCGGGACACAACTACGAGCAGTACTTC.

The V call is TRBV11-1, the J call TRBJ2-7, with 9 bases that match TRBD1. The CDR3 covers 16 residues. Germline trimming cut 5 bases from V and 3 bases from J; bases unmatched to any gene: 11. Germline V CDR1 and CDR2: SGHAT, FQDESV (reference sequence). In DNA, the CDR3 is TGTGCCAGCAGCCGAACGATCGGACAGGGGATCTACGAGCAGTACTTC. It is translated as CASSRTIGQGIYEQYF.

CDR3 amino acids: CASSQFGGANYGYTF. CDR3 DNA: TGCGCCAGCAGCCAATTTGGAGGGGCTAACTATGGCTACACCTTC. This chain links TRBV4-1 with TRBJ1-2; perhaps TRBD1 as D (5 bases). Per germline, CDR1 MGHRA and CDR2 YSYEKL. The germline V and J ends were trimmed by 2 bases and 0 bases, with 10 bases remaining between them. The length of the CDR3 is 15 residues.

As regards this clone: Distinct nucleotide sequences in the sample also encode this CDR3. V and J are TRBV30 and TRBJ2-1; 7 bases map to TRBD2. V shed 1 base, J shed 6 bases, and the junction held 9 bases outside the gene matches. There are 15 residues in the CDR3. Looked up from germline, CDR1 is GTSNPN and CDR2 is SVGIG (reference sequence). This CDR3 reads CAWSANGDYRNEQFF. In DNA, the CDR3 is TGTGCCTGGAGTGCCAACGGGGACTACCGCAATGAGCAGTTCTTC.

The CDR3: CASSKGQGGYGYTF. The CDR3 nucleotides are TGTGCCAGCAGCAAAGGACAGGGCGGCTATGGCTACACCTTC. The chain is built from TRBV6-5 and TRBJ1-2; 8 bases agree with TRBD1. Germline values: CDR1 MNHEY, CDR2 SVGAGI. The CDR3 has 14 residues. J was trimmed by 4 bases and V by 6 bases; bases with no gene match: 7.

The chain has TRBV27 and TRBJ2-2; D is undetermined. Germline-derived CDR1 and CDR2 are MNHEY and SMNVEV (reference sequence). Trimming removed 6 bases from V and 0 bases from J, with 23 bases in between. The CDR3 is made up of 19 amino acids. The CDR3 DNA sequence: TGTGCCAGCAGCCAATCAATTCCATCCCTATTTTCGAACACCGGGGAGCTGTTTTTT. Protein sequence: CASSQSIPSLFSNTGELFF.